This T cell receptor (beta chain) emerged from a study of cytomegalovirus exposure and HLA in healthy donors. The study, taken as a whole, reports: With further analysis later on, most CMV-associated TCR beta chains appeared HLA-restricted. Follow-up analysis later connected one missense variant in DCLRE1C with trimming of TCR beta V- and J-genes.

Donors consisted of healthy bone marrow donors. Donors sampled were nominally healthy, though unrecorded immune exposures were likely. After removal of 2 bases from V and 6 bases from J, the junction contained 3 bases not matched to a gene. The CDR3 is 15 residues long. Germline V CDR1 and CDR2: KGHSH, LQKENI. 13 Jbeta primers and 60 Vbeta primers were used for the PCR. Clones were read by immunoSEQ multiplex PCR, and TCRdb kept only the in-frame ones, dropping some. The sample has some 90,000 clones; 80% to 85% are singletons. Worth noting for this clone: Its antigen is as yet unknown.

Sequencing used PBMCs. The chain joins TRBV18 to TRBJ1-4; 10 bases match TRBD1. The source is a middle-aged man in good health and CMV-seronegative. The CDR3 nucleotides are TGTGCCAGCTCACCAGGGACAGGGGAGTATGAAAAACTGTTTTTT. Its protein is CASSPGTGEYEKLFF.